The entry below gives a single T cell receptor (beta chain) sequence along with its context. This table comes from immunoSEQ multiplex PCR, and its TCRdb copy is limited to in-frame clones, with some not included. The data contain about 12,000 clones, 80% to 95% of them singletons. This sample was taken from a study of blood T cell repertoires in COVID-19. On the study more broadly: Samples taken during acute and convalescent COVID-19 were collected in the United States, Italy and Spain. Sources were T cells, B-cell-depleted T cells, or PBMCs; the material itself was cDNA or gDNA.

The receptor was isolated from a woman between 65 and 79 years old with active COVID-19. Sequenced material: peripheral blood.

Here the CDR3 reads CASSPSGRVSYEQYF. CDR3 nucleotides: TGTGCCAGCAGCCCCAGCGGGAGGGTCTCCTACGAGCAGTACTTC. The chain carries TRBV5-6 and TRBJ2-7, with 10 bases that match TRBD2. Germline CDR1 reads SGHDT; CDR2 reads YYEEEE. The CDR3 spans 15 residues. V was clipped by 4 bases and J by 0 bases; unmatched bases: 4.